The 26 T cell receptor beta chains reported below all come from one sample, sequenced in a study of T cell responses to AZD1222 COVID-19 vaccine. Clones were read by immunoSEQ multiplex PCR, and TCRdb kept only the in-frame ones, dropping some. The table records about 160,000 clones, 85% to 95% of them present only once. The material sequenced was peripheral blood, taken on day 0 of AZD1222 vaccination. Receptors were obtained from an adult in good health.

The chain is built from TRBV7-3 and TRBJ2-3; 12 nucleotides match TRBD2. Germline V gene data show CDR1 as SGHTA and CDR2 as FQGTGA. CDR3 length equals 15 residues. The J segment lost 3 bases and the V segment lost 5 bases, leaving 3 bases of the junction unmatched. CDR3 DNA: TGTGCCAGCAGCGTCGGGACTAGCGGGACAGATACGCAGTATTTT. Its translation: CASSVGTSGTDTQYF.

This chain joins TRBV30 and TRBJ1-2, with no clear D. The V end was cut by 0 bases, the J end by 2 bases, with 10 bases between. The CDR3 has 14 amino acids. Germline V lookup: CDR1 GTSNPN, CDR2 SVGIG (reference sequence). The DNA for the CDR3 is TGTGCCTGGAGTGTACCCGGCCTGAACTATGGCTACACCTTC. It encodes CAWSVPGLNYGYTF.

The CDR3 region is CASSRRGGMTKNIQYF. In DNA, the CDR3 is TGTGCCAGTAGTCGCCGGGGGGGGATGACCAAAAACATTCAGTACTTC. The rearrangement joins TRBV19 to TRBJ2-4, with 8 bases identical to TRBD2. The J segment lost 2 bases and the V segment lost 5 bases, leaving 8 bases of the junction unmatched. This CDR3 is built from 16 residues. Germline values: CDR1 LNHDA, CDR2 SQIVND (reference sequence). Supplemented by reference TRBV19 and TRBJ2-4, the full variable domain reads DGGITQSPKYLFRKEGQNVTLSCEQNLNHDAMYWYRQDPGQGLRLIYYSQIVNDFQKGDIAEGYSVSREKKESFPLTVTSAQKNPTAFYLCASSRRGGMTKNIQYFGAGTRLSVL.

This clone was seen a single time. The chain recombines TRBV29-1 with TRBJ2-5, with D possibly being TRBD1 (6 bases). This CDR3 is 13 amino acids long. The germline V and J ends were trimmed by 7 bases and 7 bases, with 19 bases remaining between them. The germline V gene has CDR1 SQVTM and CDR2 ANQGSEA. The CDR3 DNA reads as TGCAGCGCCGACAGGTCCGCAAGGGGGACCCAGTACTTC. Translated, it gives CSADRSARGTQYF.

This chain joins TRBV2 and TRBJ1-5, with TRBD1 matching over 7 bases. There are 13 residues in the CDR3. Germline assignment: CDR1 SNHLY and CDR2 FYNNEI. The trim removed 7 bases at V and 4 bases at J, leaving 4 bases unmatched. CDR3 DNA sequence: TGTGCCAGCAAAACAGGGGTGAATCAGCCCCAGCATTTT. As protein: CASKTGVNQPQHF. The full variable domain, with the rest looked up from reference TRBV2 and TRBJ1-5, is EPEVTQTPSHQVTQMGQEVILRCVPISNHLYFYWYRQILGQKVEFLVSFYNNEISEKSEIFDDQFSVERPDGSNFTLKIRSTKLEDSAMYFCASKTGVNQPQHFGDGTRLSIL.

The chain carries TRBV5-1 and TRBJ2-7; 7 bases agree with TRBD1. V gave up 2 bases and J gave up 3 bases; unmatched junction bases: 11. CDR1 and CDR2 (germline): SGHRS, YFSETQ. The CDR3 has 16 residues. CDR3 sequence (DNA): TGCGCCAGCAGCTTTAGGGGGCTAACGACAAGCTACGAGCAGTACTTC. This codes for CASSFRGLTTSYEQYF.

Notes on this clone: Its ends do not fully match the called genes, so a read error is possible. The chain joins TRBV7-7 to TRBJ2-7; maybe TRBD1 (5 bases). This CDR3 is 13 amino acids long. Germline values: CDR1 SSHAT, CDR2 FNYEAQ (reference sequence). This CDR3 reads CASSLGELNEQYF. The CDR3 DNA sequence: TGTGCTAGCAGCTTAGGGGAATTGAACGAGCAGTACTTC.

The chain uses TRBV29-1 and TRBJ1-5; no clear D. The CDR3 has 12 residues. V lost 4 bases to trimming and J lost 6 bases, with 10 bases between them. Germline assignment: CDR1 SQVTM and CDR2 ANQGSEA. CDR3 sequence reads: CSVAYDSQPQHF. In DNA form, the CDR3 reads TGCAGCGTTGCTTATGATAGTCAGCCCCAGCATTTT.

CDR3 protein: CASSQPDRVGNEQFF. The DNA of the CDR3 is TGCGCCAGCAGCCAACCGGACAGGGTCGGCAATGAGCAGTTCTTC. The chain employs TRBV4-1 and TRBJ2-1, with 8 bases lining up with TRBD1. This CDR3 is built from 15 residues. Losses at the gene ends were 2 bases for V and 6 bases for J; bases not matched to a gene: 6. Looked up from germline, CDR1 is MGHRA and CDR2 is YSYEKL.

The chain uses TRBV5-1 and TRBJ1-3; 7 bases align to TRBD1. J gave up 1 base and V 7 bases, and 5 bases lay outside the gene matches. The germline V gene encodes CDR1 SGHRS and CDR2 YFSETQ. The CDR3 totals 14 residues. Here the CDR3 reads CASRRQGSGNTIYF. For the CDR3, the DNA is TGCGCCAGCCGACGACAGGGTTCTGGAAACACCATATATTTT.

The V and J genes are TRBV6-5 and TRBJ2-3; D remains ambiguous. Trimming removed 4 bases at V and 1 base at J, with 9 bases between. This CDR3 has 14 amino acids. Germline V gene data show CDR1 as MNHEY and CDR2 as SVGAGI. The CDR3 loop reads CASSFGVRTDTQYF. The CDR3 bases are TGTGCCAGCAGTTTTGGCGTCCGCACAGATACGCAGTATTTT.

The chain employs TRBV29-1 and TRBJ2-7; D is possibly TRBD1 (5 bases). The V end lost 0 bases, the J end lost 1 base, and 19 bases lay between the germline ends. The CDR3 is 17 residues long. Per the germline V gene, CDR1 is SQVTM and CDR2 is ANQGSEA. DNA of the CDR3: TGCAGCGTTGAAGAGAGGCGTCCAGGGCGTGTATCCTACGAGCAGTACTTC. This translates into CSVEERRPGRVSYEQYF.

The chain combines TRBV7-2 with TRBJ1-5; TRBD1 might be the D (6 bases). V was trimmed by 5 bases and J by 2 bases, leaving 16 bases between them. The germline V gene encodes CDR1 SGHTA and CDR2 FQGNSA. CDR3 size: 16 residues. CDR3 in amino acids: CASSPPGGEGNQPQHF. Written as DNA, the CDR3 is TGTGCCAGCAGCCCGCCTGGGGGCGAGGGCAATCAGCCCCAGCATTTT.

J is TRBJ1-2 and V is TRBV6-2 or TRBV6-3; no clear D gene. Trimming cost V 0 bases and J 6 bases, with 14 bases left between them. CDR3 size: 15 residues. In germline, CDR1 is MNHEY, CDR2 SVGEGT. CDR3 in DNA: TGTGCCAGCAGTTACTCTCCGTTGGGGATTAATGGCTACACCTTC. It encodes CASSYSPLGINGYTF.

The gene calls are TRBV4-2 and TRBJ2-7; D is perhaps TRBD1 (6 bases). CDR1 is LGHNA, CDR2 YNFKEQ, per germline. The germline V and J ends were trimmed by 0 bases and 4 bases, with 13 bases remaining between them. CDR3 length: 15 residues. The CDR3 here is CASSQDQSRGYEQYF. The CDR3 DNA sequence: TGTGCCAGCAGCCAAGATCAGTCAAGGGGGTACGAGCAGTACTTC.

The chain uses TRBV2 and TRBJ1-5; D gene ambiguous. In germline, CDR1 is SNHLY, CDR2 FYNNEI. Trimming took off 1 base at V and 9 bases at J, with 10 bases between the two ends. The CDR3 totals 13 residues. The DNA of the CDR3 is TGTGCCAGCAGTGAAGTGGCGGCAAGGCCCCAGCATTTT. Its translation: CASSEVAARPQHF.

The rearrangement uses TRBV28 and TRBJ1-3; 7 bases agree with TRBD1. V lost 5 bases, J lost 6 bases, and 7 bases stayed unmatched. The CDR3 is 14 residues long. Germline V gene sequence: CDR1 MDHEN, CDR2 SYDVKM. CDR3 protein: CASSPGTDVNTIYF. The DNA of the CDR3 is TGTGCCAGCAGTCCAGGGACAGACGTAAACACCATATATTTT.

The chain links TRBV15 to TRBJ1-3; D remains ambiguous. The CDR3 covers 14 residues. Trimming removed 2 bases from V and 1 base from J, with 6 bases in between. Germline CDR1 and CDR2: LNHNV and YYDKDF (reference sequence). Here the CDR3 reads CATSRYGSGNTIYF. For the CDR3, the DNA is TGTGCCACCAGCAGATATGGTTCTGGAAACACCATATATTTT.

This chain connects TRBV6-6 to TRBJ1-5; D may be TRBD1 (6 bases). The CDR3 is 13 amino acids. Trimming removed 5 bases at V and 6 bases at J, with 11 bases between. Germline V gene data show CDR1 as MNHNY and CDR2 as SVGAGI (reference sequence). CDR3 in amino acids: CASSPPGAQPQHF. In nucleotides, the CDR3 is TGTGCCAGCAGTCCACCAGGGGCTCAGCCCCAGCATTTT.

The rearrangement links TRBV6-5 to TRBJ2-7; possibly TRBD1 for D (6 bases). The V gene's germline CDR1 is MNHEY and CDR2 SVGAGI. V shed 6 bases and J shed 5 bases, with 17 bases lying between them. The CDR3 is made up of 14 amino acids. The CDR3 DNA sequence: TGTGCCAGCAGCAGGGGACAAGAGGAAGACGAGCAGTACTTC. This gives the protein CASSRGQEEDEQYF.

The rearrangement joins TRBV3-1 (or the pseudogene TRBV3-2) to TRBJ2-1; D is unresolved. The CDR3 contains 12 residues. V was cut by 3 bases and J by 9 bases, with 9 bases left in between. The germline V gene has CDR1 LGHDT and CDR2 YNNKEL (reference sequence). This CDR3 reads CASSQYQTEQFF. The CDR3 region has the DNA TGTGCCAGCAGCCAGTACCAAACTGAGCAGTTCTTC.

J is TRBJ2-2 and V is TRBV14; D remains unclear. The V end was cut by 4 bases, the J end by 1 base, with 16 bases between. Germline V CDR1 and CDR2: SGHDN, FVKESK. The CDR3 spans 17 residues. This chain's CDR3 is CASSPLPGLGNTGELFF. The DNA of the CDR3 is TGTGCCAGCAGCCCTCTCCCGGGTCTGGGGAACACCGGGGAGCTGTTTTTT.

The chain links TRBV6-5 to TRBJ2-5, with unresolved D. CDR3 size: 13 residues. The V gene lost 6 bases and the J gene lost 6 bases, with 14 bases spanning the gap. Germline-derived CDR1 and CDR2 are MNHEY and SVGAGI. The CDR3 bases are TGTGCCAGCAGCCTGACCTATCTGAAGACCCAGTACTTC. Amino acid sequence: CASSLTYLKTQYF.

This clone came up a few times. The CDR3 reads CASSSPGQGSREKLFF. The CDR3 DNA reads as TGTGCCAGCAGTTCGCCTGGACAGGGAAGTAGGGAAAAACTGTTTTTT. The chain carries TRBV6-5 and TRBJ1-4; 8 bases fit TRBD1. Germline assignment: CDR1 MNHEY and CDR2 SVGAGI. V was pared by 4 bases and J by 8 bases, with 12 bases of the junction left unmatched. CDR3 length: 16 amino acids.

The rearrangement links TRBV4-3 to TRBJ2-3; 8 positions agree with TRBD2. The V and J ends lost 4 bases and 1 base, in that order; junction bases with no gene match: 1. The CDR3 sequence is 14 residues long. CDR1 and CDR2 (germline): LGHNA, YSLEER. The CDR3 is CASSPGGGTDTQYF. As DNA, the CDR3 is TGCGCCAGCAGCCCGGGGGGGGGCACAGATACGCAGTATTTT.

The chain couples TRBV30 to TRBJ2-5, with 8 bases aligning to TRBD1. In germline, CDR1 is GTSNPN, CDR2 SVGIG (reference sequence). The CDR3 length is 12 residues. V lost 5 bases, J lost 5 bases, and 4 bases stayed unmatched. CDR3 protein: CAWSNRGETQYF. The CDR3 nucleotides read TGTGCCTGGTCGAACAGGGGGGAGACCCAGTACTTC.